Shown below are 28 T cell receptor beta chains from a single sample sequenced in a study of OX40 agonist ivuxolimab in advanced cancers. The library was built by means of the immunoSEQ multiplex PCR assay. The table comes from immuneACCESS by way of TCRdb, which keeps in-frame sequences with V and J called. Part of the clones is missing from these tables; in studies checked, under half for an unresolved V gene and the rest for unknown reasons. For this sample there are over 80,000 clones; roughly 90% appear just once. The ten largest clones represent around 6% of the sample. The source material was CD4+ or CD8+ T cells sorted from blood, sampled in a trial of the OX40 agonist ivuxolimab. These receptors were taken from an adult with an advanced solid tumor such as melanoma, head and neck, liver or kidney cancer.

V usage is TRBV27 and J usage is TRBJ2-2, with TRBD1 matching over 9 bases. This CDR3 has 15 amino acids. V trimming: 4 bases; J trimming: 5 bases; junction bases outside the gene matches: 5. Germline CDR1 MNHEY, CDR2 SMNVEV (reference sequence). CDR3 bases: TGTGCCAGCAGTTGGTACAGGGGGCGAACCGGGGAGCTGTTTTTT. Amino acid sequence: CASSWYRGRTGELFF.

The chain links TRBV10-3 to TRBJ1-1, with 8 bases matching TRBD1. The V and J ends lost 10 bases and 5 bases, in that order; junction bases with no gene match: 6. This CDR3 comprises 12 residues. Germline CDR1 reads ENHRY; CDR2 reads SYGVKD. The CDR3 nucleotides are TGTGCCACCGACAGGGGTGATACTGAAGCTTTCTTT. Its translation is CATDRGDTEAFF.

The chain carries TRBV7-8 and TRBJ1-1; the D is unclear. This CDR3 contains 14 residues. Germline-derived CDR1 and CDR2 are SGHVS and FQNEAQ. The germline V and J ends were trimmed by 5 bases and 0 bases, with 10 bases remaining between them. Written as DNA, the CDR3 is TGTGCCAGCAGCGTACAGAGCATGAACACTGAAGCTTTCTTT. This codes for CASSVQSMNTEAFF.

The chain uses TRBV6-6 and TRBJ2-6; 10 bases fit TRBD1. The trim removed 4 bases at V and 2 bases at J, leaving 2 bases unmatched. Germline-derived CDR1 and CDR2 are MNHNY and SVGAGI (reference sequence). The CDR3 runs 16 residues. The CDR3 is CASSSGTGAGANVLTF. The CDR3 DNA is TGTGCCAGCAGTTCCGGGACAGGGGCTGGGGCCAACGTCCTGACTTTC.

CDR3 DNA sequence: TGTGCCAGTAGTATCCTCACGCATAGCAATCAGCCCCAGCATTTT. Translated: CASSILTHSNQPQHF. This rearrangement joins TRBV19 to TRBJ1-5; D gene unclear. The CDR3 has 15 residues. Germline V CDR1 and CDR2: LNHDA, SQIVND (reference sequence). V lost 3 bases and J 0 bases, leaving 9 bases between the germline ends.

V usage is TRBV2 and J usage is TRBJ1-2, with D unresolved. The CDR3 runs to 11 residues. Germline V gene sequence: CDR1 SNHLY, CDR2 FYNNEI. With 6 bases removed from V and 3 bases from J, the gap between germline ends came to 5 bases. The CDR3: CASRADYGYTF. The CDR3 DNA reads TGTGCCAGCAGAGCAGACTATGGCTACACCTTC.

The chain is built from TRBV5-6 and TRBJ1-2; no definite D call. The CDR3 contains 11 residues. Trimming took 0 bases from V and 8 from J, leaving 5 bases between them. Per the germline V gene, CDR1 is SGHDT and CDR2 is YYEEEE. The CDR3 DNA is TGTGCCAGCAGCTTGGGTAGCGGCTACACCTTC. Translation: CASSLGSGYTF. Using reference TRBV5-6 and TRBJ1-2 for the parts outside the CDR3, the full variable domain is DAGVTQSPTHLIKTRGQQVTLRCSPKSGHDTVSWYQQALGQGPQFIFQYYEEEERQRGNFPDRFSGHQFPNYSSELNVNALLLGDSALYLCASSLGSGYTFGSGTRLTVV.

This sequence joins TRBV7-9 and TRBJ2-7; D possibly corresponds to TRBD2 (5 bases). This CDR3 is built from 12 residues. V was pared by 4 bases and J by 7 bases, with 11 bases between. In germline, CDR1 is SEHNR, CDR2 FQNEAQ (reference sequence). The CDR3, as DNA: TGTGCCAGCAGCTCGGAGGTGGGAGAGCAGTACTTC. This gives the protein CASSSEVGEQYF.

As to this clone: A read error may account for a junction end that differs from germline. The CDR3 DNA reads as TGTGCCAGCAGTTACTCTCTTCGGGACAGGACTCTCTTT. Translation: CASSYSLRDRTLF. The V and J genes are TRBV6-5 and TRBJ1-1; 8 bases match TRBD1. CDR1 and CDR2 (germline): MNHEY, SVGAGI. This CDR3 region has 13 residues.

The V gene is TRBV27, the J gene TRBJ1-2, with 7 bases identical to TRBD1. This CDR3 comprises 14 residues. Germline values: CDR1 MNHEY, CDR2 SMNVEV (reference sequence). The V gene end was trimmed by 8 bases and the J gene end by 0 bases; junction bases not matched to a gene: 6. CDR3 nucleotides: TGTGCCAGCGGGGACAGCCCAGCTAACTATGGCTACACCTTC. It translates to CASGDSPANYGYTF.

V usage is TRBV7-2 and J usage is TRBJ1-1; perhaps TRBD1 as D (5 bases). The CDR3 is 15 amino acids. Per germline, CDR1 SGHTA and CDR2 FQGNSA. The V and J ends lost 5 bases and 4 bases respectively, with 17 bases between them. The DNA for the CDR3 is TGTGCCAGCAGCCCCCATGGGACGTTAGCCACTGAAGCTTTCTTT. Amino acid sequence: CASSPHGTLATEAFF.

The chain recombines TRBV2 with TRBJ1-3; D is unclear. CDR1 is SNHLY, CDR2 FYNNEI, per germline. This CDR3 spans 16 amino acids. V lost 2 bases to trimming and J lost 0 bases, with 11 bases between them. The CDR3 reads CASSENSLGSGNTIYF. DNA of the CDR3: TGTGCCAGCAGTGAAAACTCACTGGGCTCTGGAAACACCATATATTTT. Full variable domain (rest looked up from reference TRBV2 and TRBJ1-3): EPEVTQTPSHQVTQMGQEVILRCVPISNHLYFYWYRQILGQKVEFLVSFYNNEISEKSEIFDDQFSVERPDGSNFTLKIRSTKLEDSAMYFCASSENSLGSGNTIYFGEGSWLTVV.

The chain's CDR3 is CASSLGSRGFGSPLHF. The CDR3 nucleotides are TGTGCCAGCAGTTTGGGATCCAGGGGATTCGGTTCACCCCTCCACTTT. The chain employs TRBV6-5 and TRBJ1-6; TRBD1 is a possible D gene (6 bases). Looked up from germline, CDR1 is MNHEY and CDR2 is SVGAGI. V lost 4 bases and J 9 bases, leaving 19 bases between the germline ends. The CDR3 covers 16 residues.

To note about this clone: An end of the junction does not agree with germline; a read error may underlie this. The chain joins TRBV5-5 to TRBJ1-2; weak D call: TRBD1 (6 bases). Germline values: CDR1 SGHKS, CDR2 YYEKEE (reference sequence). This CDR3 spans 16 amino acids. The CDR3 bases are TGTGCCAGCAGTTTGGATAGACGCGCCAGGGGCTATGGCTACACCTTC. The encoded protein is CASSLDRRARGYGYTF.

This clone was detected a few times. The chain couples TRBV18 to TRBJ1-2, with TRBD1 as a possible D gene (6 bases). The CDR3 covers 17 residues. Germline V gene sequence: CDR1 KGHSH, CDR2 LQKENI. V was trimmed by 6 bases and J by 0 bases, leaving 20 bases between them. CDR3 nucleotide sequence: TGTGCCAGCTCTCAAACAGGGAGGCCACTAGCTAACTATGGCTACACCTTC. Its protein is CASSQTGRPLANYGYTF.

The chain combines TRBV7-3 with TRBJ1-1; the match to TRBD1 covers 7 bases. V lost 5 bases to trimming and J lost 3 bases; unmatched junction nucleotides: 12. Germline V gene lookup returns CDR1 SGHTA and CDR2 FQGTGA. The CDR3 loop spans 16 amino acids. The CDR3 is CASSPTRGAWDTEAFF. Written as DNA, the CDR3 is TGTGCCAGCAGCCCCACCAGGGGGGCCTGGGACACTGAAGCTTTCTTT.

This clone has a handful of counts. The gene calls are TRBV9 and TRBJ1-4; 8 bases are a match to TRBD1. After removal of 4 bases from V and 4 bases from J, the junction contained 3 bases not matched to a gene. The CDR3 runs 14 residues. The germline CDR1 and CDR2 sequences are SGDLS and YYNGEE. CDR3 residues: CASSPTGVNEKLFF. In DNA form, the CDR3 reads TGTGCCAGCAGCCCGACAGGGGTTAATGAAAAACTGTTTTTT.

The CDR3 DNA follows: TGTGCCAGCAGCTCCCTAGGAGGCACCTATGGCTACACCTTC. Translation: CASSSLGGTYGYTF. The V call is TRBV5-4, the J call TRBJ1-2; no clear D. The germline CDR1 and CDR2 sequences are SGHNT and YYREEE (reference sequence). Between the trimmed V and J ends, which lost 3 bases and 4 bases, there was a span of 13 bases. There are 14 residues in the CDR3.

This clone has just one count. The chain links TRBV27 to TRBJ2-7; D might be TRBD2 (7 bases). Per germline, CDR1 MNHEY and CDR2 SMNVEV (reference sequence). Trimming pared 7 bases from V and 3 bases from J, leaving 16 bases between. The CDR3 runs 14 residues. CDR3: CASKGGAYLYEQYF. CDR3 in DNA: TGTGCCAGCAAGGGGGGGGCCTATCTCTACGAGCAGTACTTC.

The chain is built from TRBV7-3 and TRBJ2-3; TRBD2 matches at 8 bases. The CDR3 runs 16 residues. J was trimmed by 4 bases and V by 2 bases; bases with no gene match: 8. Looked up from germline, CDR1 is SGHTA and CDR2 is FQGTGA. In DNA, the CDR3 is TGTGCCAGCAGCTTAGGTAGCGGGAATATCGCAGATACGCAGTATTTT. Translation: CASSLGSGNIADTQYF. Supplemented by reference TRBV7-3 and TRBJ2-3, the full variable domain reads GAGVSQTPSNKVTEKGKYVELRCDPISGHTALYWYRQSLGQGPEFLIYFQGTGAADDSGLPNDRFFAVRPEGSVSTLKIQRTERGDSAVYLCASSLGSGNIADTQYFGPGTRLTVL.

V usage is TRBV10-3 and J usage is TRBJ1-2, with TRBD1 as a possible D gene (6 bases). The ends were cut back, 4 bases at V and 5 bases at J, with 11 bases in the middle. Germline assignment: CDR1 ENHRY and CDR2 SYGVKD. This CDR3 spans 13 amino acids. CDR3 loop: CAISVAQGYGYTF. The CDR3 bases are TGTGCCATCAGTGTCGCGCAGGGGTATGGCTACACCTTC.

The chain joins TRBV5-4 to TRBJ1-1; no definite D call. In germline, CDR1 is SGHNT, CDR2 YYREEE (reference sequence). V lost 2 bases and J 1 base, leaving 6 bases between the germline ends. The CDR3 totals 13 residues. CDR3 coding DNA: TGTGCCAGCAGCTTAAATGCGAACACTGAAGCTTTCTTT. Translated, it gives CASSLNANTEAFF.

This sequence joins TRBV5-1 and TRBJ1-4, with D perhaps matching TRBD1 (6 bases). Germline V lookup: CDR1 SGHRS, CDR2 YFSETQ. This CDR3 comprises 13 residues. The V end was cut by 7 bases, the J end by 5 bases, with 12 bases between. Here the CDR3 DNA reads TGCGCCAGCCGTGGACAGAACAATGAAAAACTGTTTTTT. Translated: CASRGQNNEKLFF. Looking up the rest from reference TRBV5-1 and TRBJ1-4 gives the full variable domain: KAGVTQTPRYLIKTRGQQVTLSCSPISGHRSVSWYQQTPGQGLQFLFEYFSETQRNKGNFPGRFSGRQFSNSRSEMNVSTLELGDSALYLCASRGQNNEKLFFGSGTQLSVL.

The CDR3 is CASSLAGIPSYEQYF. CDR3 bases: TGTGCCAGCAGCTTAGCAGGGATCCCCTCCTACGAGCAGTACTTC. The chain employs TRBV11-2 and TRBJ2-7, with D possibly TRBD1 on 5 matching bases. V was pared by 1 base and J by 0 bases, with 10 bases between. The CDR3 loop spans 15 amino acids. Looked up from germline, CDR1 is SGHAT and CDR2 is FQNNGV.

The chain recombines TRBV4-3 with TRBJ2-7; the match to TRBD1 covers 9 bases. Germline V gives CDR1 LGHNA, CDR2 YSLEER. V lost 2 bases and J lost 3; bases outside the gene matches: 11. CDR3 length equals 17 residues. Written as DNA, the CDR3 is TGCGCCAGCAGCCAAAACGCACAGGGGGCCGGATTCTACGAGCAGTACTTC. Its protein product is CASSQNAQGAGFYEQYF.

This chain connects TRBV27 to TRBJ2-1, with 10 nucleotides matching TRBD2. The CDR3 consists of 15 residues. Germline CDR1 and CDR2: MNHEY and SMNVEV (reference sequence). V was pared by 5 bases and J by 7 bases, with 8 bases of the junction left unmatched. The CDR3 reads CASSLIAGGLNEQFF. The CDR3 DNA follows: TGTGCCAGCAGTCTAATAGCGGGAGGACTGAATGAGCAGTTCTTC.

The CDR3 spells CASSYRDNEQYF. DNA for the CDR3: TGTGCCAGCAGTTACAGGGACAACGAGCAGTACTTC. The chain couples TRBV6-5 to TRBJ2-7, with D possibly matching TRBD1 (6 bases). Germline V gives CDR1 MNHEY, CDR2 SVGAGI. The V end lost 2 bases, the J end lost 5 bases, and 7 bases lay between the germline ends. The CDR3 has 12 residues.

J is TRBJ2-7 and V is TRBV30; TRBD2 agrees at 7 bases. The V gene's germline CDR1 is GTSNPN and CDR2 SVGIG (reference sequence). This CDR3 has 14 amino acids. The V segment lost 3 bases and the J segment 7 bases; nucleotides outside the gene matches: 12. The CDR3 here is CAWRGFGGTGEQYF. CDR3 in DNA: TGTGCCTGGAGAGGGTTCGGGGGGACTGGGGAGCAGTACTTC. Combining the CDR3 with reference TRBV30 and TRBJ2-7 gives the whole variable domain SQTIHQWPATLVQPVGSPLSLECTVEGTSNPNLYWYRQAAGRGLQLLFYSVGIGQISSEVPQNLSASRPQDRQFILSSKKLLLSDSGFYLCAWRGFGGTGEQYFGPGTRLTVT.